One and the same sample provided the 6 T cell receptor beta chains below, sequenced in a study of read filtering for tumor transcriptome and immune sequencing. From 400 to 450 ng of RNA, a library with molecular barcoded alpha/delta and beta/gamma adaptors was made. TCRdb re-called the reads through MiXCR, storing one row per CDR3 protein. The table records some 140,000 distinct CDR3 sequences, less than 15% of them present only once. Source material: a population of CD138-negative cells sorted from bone marrow. The receptors come from a donor aged 40 or over with multiple myeloma.

The gene calls are TRBV20-1 and TRBJ1-5, with D perhaps matching TRBD1 (5 bases). The V gene's germline CDR1 is DFQATT and CDR2 SNEGSKA (reference sequence). This CDR3 comprises 15 residues. The V and J ends lost 1 base and 4 bases respectively, with 14 bases between them. CDR3 sequence: CSARGGQGGNQPQHF. Here the CDR3 DNA reads TGCAGTGCTAGAGGGGGTCAGGGAGGTAATCAGCCCCAGCATTTT.

This clonotype was recorded many times. The chain employs TRBV3-1 and TRBJ2-1; 9 positions agree with TRBD2. Germline V CDR1 and CDR2: LGHDT, YNNKEL (reference sequence). After removal of 3 bases from V and 9 bases from J, the junction contained 9 bases not matched to a gene. This CDR3 is 15 amino acids long. CDR3 nucleotide sequence: TGTGCCAGCAGCCATTGGGGTAGCGGGAGAGGTGAGCAGTTCTTC. It specifies CASSHWGSGRGEQFF.

This clonotype was detected ten times or more. This chain links TRBV24-1 with TRBJ2-1; 8 nucleotides align to TRBD1. The CDR3 sequence is 15 residues long. V lost 4 bases, J lost 6 bases, and 7 bases stayed unmatched. Per germline, CDR1 KGHDR and CDR2 SFDVKD. DNA for the CDR3: TGTGCCACCAGTGACTCTGGACAGGGATTCAATGAGCAGTTCTTC. This gives the protein CATSDSGQGFNEQFF.

This clonotype has only a few counts. The junction does not match germline at one end; this may be a read error. The chain combines TRBV11-2 with TRBJ2-6; weak D call: TRBD1 (7 bases). Germline V gene data show CDR1 as SGHAT and CDR2 as FQNNGV. This CDR3 has 18 amino acids. The CDR3 nucleotides read TGTGCCAGCAGCTTAGGCCCAGGGGGGATCTCTGGGGCCGACGTCCTGACTTTC. This translates into CASSLGPGGISGADVLTF.

This clonotype has more than one count but fewer than ten. A much larger clone is a single base away; this may be a read error. The chain joins TRBV11-2 to TRBJ2-7, with 9 nucleotides matching TRBD2. CDR3 length: 14 amino acids. The V gene's germline CDR1 is SGHAT and CDR2 FQNNGV. The CDR3 sequence: CASSLAREGYEQHF. The CDR3 DNA is TGTGCCAGCAGCTTAGCGCGGGAGGGCTACGAGCAGCACTTC.

At least ten counts were recorded for this clonotype. The chain couples TRBV7-9 to TRBJ2-7; possibly TRBD2 for D (6 bases). CDR1 is SEHNR and CDR2 is FQNEAQ in the germline V gene (reference sequence). V lost 7 bases and J lost 7, with 11 bases in between. This CDR3 is built from 11 residues. CDR3 DNA sequence: TGTGCCAGCACCCCTGCGGGGGAGCAGTACTTC. It specifies CASTPAGEQYF.